These T cell receptor beta chains were read from a single sample in a study of human T cells and chemical hapten exposure. TCRdb itself ran the RACE reads through MiXCR, one entry per CDR3 protein. The sample holds a few hundred thousand distinct CDR3 sequences, about 5% seen once. The sample here was whole blood, taken in connection with sensitization to the hapten diphenylcyclopropenone (DPC). The source of these receptors is a woman aged 18-30 years with alopecia areata. Some clones in this sample may be carry-over from other donors' samples. Both conserved end residues are part of each CDR3. A D gene is named only where the DNA matches it firmly. Size values are once, few and many counts, or a class for expanded clones, and some rows have none.

j_gene: TRBJ2-7
abundance: few
d_gene: -
v_gene: TRBV28
CDR3nt: TGTGCCAGCAGTTCGTCCCCCTCCGAGCAGTACTTC
CDR3aa: CASSSSPSEQYF

j_gene: TRBJ1-6
abundance: few
d_gene: TRBD1
v_gene: TRBV5-1
CDR3nt: TGCGCCAGCAGCTCCTGGACAGGGGGCGGCGATTCACCCCTCCACTTT
CDR3aa: CASSSWTGGGDSPLHF

j_gene: TRBJ1-5
abundance: few
d_gene: -
v_gene: TRBV10-3
CDR3nt: TGTGCCATCAGTGAGTCGGTGGCCCCCCCGGGCAGCCAGCCCCAGCATTTT
CDR3aa: CAISESVAPPGSQPQHF

j_gene: TRBJ1-5
abundance: few
d_gene: -
v_gene: TRBV7-8
CDR3nt: TGTGCCAGCAGCTTAAAGGAGGGGAGTAGCAATCAGCCCCAGCATTTT
CDR3aa: CASSLKEGSSNQPQHF

j_gene: TRBJ1-3
abundance: -
d_gene: -
v_gene: TRBV3-1
CDR3nt: TGTGCCAGCAGCCAAGATCCGAGTGACTCTGGAAACACCATATATTTT
CDR3aa: CASSQDPSDSGNTIYF

j_gene: TRBJ1-1
abundance: -
d_gene: -
v_gene: TRBV5-1
CDR3nt: TGCGCCAGCAGCTTGGCGAGGTTTCAAACTGAAGCTTTCTTT
CDR3aa: CASSLARFQTEAFF

j_gene: TRBJ2-7
abundance: few
d_gene: -
v_gene: TRBV29-1
CDR3nt: TGCAGCGTTCCGTATGGGGCCGAGCAGTACTTC
CDR3aa: CSVPYGAEQYF

j_gene: TRBJ1-6
abundance: many
d_gene: TRBD1
v_gene: TRBV28
CDR3nt: TGTGCCAGCAGCGCAGACAGGGGATGGGATTCACCCCTCCACTTT
CDR3aa: CASSADRGWDSPLHF

j_gene: TRBJ2-1
abundance: many
d_gene: -
v_gene: TRBV11-2
CDR3nt: TGTGCCAGCAGCTCACCGGGACCACACAATGAGCAGTTCTTC
CDR3aa: CASSSPGPHNEQFF

j_gene: TRBJ2-1
abundance: many
d_gene: -
v_gene: TRBV6-2/TRBV6-3
CDR3nt: TGTGCCAGCAGTTACTCGGCCATCCACTCCTACAATGAGCAGTTCTTC
CDR3aa: CASSYSAIHSYNEQFF

j_gene: TRBJ1-4
abundance: -
d_gene: TRBD1
v_gene: TRBV28
CDR3nt: TGTGCCAGCAGTTTAGGGACAGGGTCGGGTGATAAACTGTTTTTT
CDR3aa: CASSLGTGSGDKLFF

j_gene: TRBJ1-1
abundance: -
d_gene: -
v_gene: TRBV7-8
CDR3nt: TGTGCCAGCCGCCAGGGGAGAAGCACTGAAGCTTTCTTT
CDR3aa: CASRQGRSTEAFF

j_gene: TRBJ1-1
abundance: few
d_gene: -
v_gene: TRBV7-6
CDR3nt: TGTGCCAGCAGCTTAGTAGCCGGCGCAGGGACTGAAGCTTTCTTT
CDR3aa: CASSLVAGAGTEAFF

j_gene: TRBJ2-7
abundance: -
d_gene: -
v_gene: TRBV7-8
CDR3nt: TGTGCCAGCCCCCGCCCCAAGAACTACGAGCAGTACTTC
CDR3aa: CASPRPKNYEQYF

j_gene: TRBJ2-5
abundance: -
d_gene: TRBD2
v_gene: TRBV4-3
CDR3nt: TGCGCCAGCAGCCAAGATCTTCGGCTAGCGGGGGCGTACCAAGAGACCCAGTACTTC
CDR3aa: CASSQDLRLAGAYQETQYF

j_gene: TRBJ2-1
abundance: many
d_gene: -
v_gene: TRBV20-1
CDR3nt: TGCAGTGCTAGAGAGAATGAGCAGTTCTTC
CDR3aa: CSARENEQFF

j_gene: TRBJ2-1
abundance: many
d_gene: -
v_gene: TRBV10-3
CDR3nt: TGTGCCACGTCGGGTAGCGGAGTGGTCAATGAGCAGTTCTTC
CDR3aa: CATSGSGVVNEQFF

j_gene: TRBJ1-4
abundance: -
d_gene: -
v_gene: TRBV28
CDR3nt: TGTGCCAGCAGCGTCCGTAGTTCTAATGAAAAACTGTTTTTT
CDR3aa: CASSVRSSNEKLFF

j_gene: TRBJ2-2
abundance: -
d_gene: -
v_gene: TRBV10-3
CDR3nt: TGTGCCATCAGTACAGGGACCGGGGAGCTGTTTTTT
CDR3aa: CAISTGTGELFF

j_gene: TRBJ1-1
abundance: few
d_gene: -
v_gene: TRBV29-1
CDR3nt: TGCAGCGTTGGAGGACTAGAACCTCTGACTGAAGCTTTCTTT
CDR3aa: CSVGGLEPLTEAFF

j_gene: TRBJ1-5
abundance: few
d_gene: TRBD1
v_gene: TRBV6-2/TRBV6-3
CDR3nt: TGTGCCAGCAGTTACACCGGGACAGGGGGATCTCAGCCCCAGCATTTT
CDR3aa: CASSYTGTGGSQPQHF

j_gene: TRBJ1-4
abundance: few
d_gene: -
v_gene: TRBV5-1
CDR3nt: TGCGCCAGCAGCTTGGGCCGGGAGGAAGAAAAACTGTTTTTT
CDR3aa: CASSLGREEEKLFF

j_gene: TRBJ1-1
abundance: -
d_gene: -
v_gene: TRBV5-6
CDR3nt: TGTGCCAGCAGCGTATTGGGGGCCGCTGACGTGAATCCTGAAGCTTTCTTT
CDR3aa: CASSVLGAADVNPEAFF

j_gene: TRBJ1-6
abundance: many
d_gene: -
v_gene: TRBV7-9
CDR3nt: TGTGCCAGCAGCTTAGAGTACTCGGGTTCACCCCTCCACTTT
CDR3aa: CASSLEYSGSPLHF

j_gene: TRBJ2-6
abundance: many
d_gene: -
v_gene: TRBV7-2
CDR3nt: TGTGCCAGCAAAGCTTCTGGGGCCAACGTCCTGACTTTC
CDR3aa: CASKASGANVLTF

j_gene: TRBJ2-6
abundance: -
d_gene: TRBD1
v_gene: TRBV4-1
CDR3nt: TGCGCCAGCAGCCAAGTCGTAGGACAGGGGGCTGGGGCCAACGTCCTGACTTTC
CDR3aa: CASSQVVGQGAGANVLTF

j_gene: TRBJ2-3
abundance: -
d_gene: -
v_gene: TRBV3-1
CDR3nt: TGTGCCAGCAGCCAAGGATCGGGCACAGATACGCAGTATTTT
CDR3aa: CASSQGSGTDTQYF

j_gene: TRBJ1-1
abundance: few
d_gene: -
v_gene: TRBV5-1
CDR3nt: TGCGCCAGCAGCCCGCCTGGGCCAGGGGATGAAGCTTTCTTT
CDR3aa: CASSPPGPGDEAFF

j_gene: TRBJ2-7
abundance: many
d_gene: TRBD1
v_gene: TRBV20-1
CDR3nt: TGCAGTGCCCCCAACCCCCGACAGGGCCTCCTACGAGCACCACTCTTC
CDR3aa: CSAPNPRQGLLRAPLF

j_gene: TRBJ1-1
abundance: few
d_gene: -
v_gene: TRBV29-1
CDR3nt: TGCAGCGTTGAAGTGGGGCAGCGAACTGAAGCTTTCTTT
CDR3aa: CSVEVGQRTEAFF

j_gene: TRBJ1-5
abundance: many
d_gene: -
v_gene: TRBV6-2/TRBV6-3
CDR3nt: TGTGCCAGCAGTTACAAAGAGGGAAGGGCCTTGAGCAATCAGCCCCAGCATTTT
CDR3aa: CASSYKEGRALSNQPQHF

j_gene: TRBJ1-6
abundance: many
d_gene: -
v_gene: TRBV3-1
CDR3nt: TGTGCCAGCAGCCAAGAGACCATCTCCTATAATTCACCCCTCCACTTT
CDR3aa: CASSQETISYNSPLHF

j_gene: TRBJ1-5
abundance: -
d_gene: TRBD1
v_gene: TRBV28
CDR3nt: TGTGCCGGGGGACAGGATAGCAATCAGCCCCAGCATTTT
CDR3aa: CAGGQDSNQPQHF

j_gene: TRBJ2-2
abundance: many
d_gene: -
v_gene: TRBV10-3
CDR3nt: TGTGCCATCAAACCCTCCCTGGGCTCCGGGGAGCTGTTTTTT
CDR3aa: CAIKPSLGSGELFF

j_gene: TRBJ2-7
abundance: many
d_gene: -
v_gene: TRBV6-5
CDR3nt: TGTGCCAGCAGTTACGCGGCAGGGGAGTCCCACGAGCAGTACTTC
CDR3aa: CASSYAAGESHEQYF

j_gene: TRBJ2-6
abundance: many
d_gene: TRBD1
v_gene: TRBV7-9
CDR3nt: TGTGCCAGCAGCTTATTCGGCAGGGGGCTCTCTGGGGCCAACGTCCTGACTTTC
CDR3aa: CASSLFGRGLSGANVLTF

j_gene: TRBJ2-7
abundance: -
d_gene: TRBD1
v_gene: TRBV5-1
CDR3nt: TGCGCCAGCAGCTTTACCGGGACAGGGGCCGGCGAGCAGTACTTC
CDR3aa: CASSFTGTGAGEQYF

j_gene: TRBJ1-2
abundance: many
d_gene: -
v_gene: TRBV4-1
CDR3nt: TGCGCCAGCAGCCCTCAAGTGCCGTACAGCTATGGCTACACCTTC
CDR3aa: CASSPQVPYSYGYTF

j_gene: TRBJ2-6
abundance: many
d_gene: -
v_gene: TRBV4-2
CDR3nt: TGTGCCAGCAGCCAAGTCTCTCGGGCCAACGTCCTGACTTTC
CDR3aa: CASSQVSRANVLTF

j_gene: TRBJ2-7
abundance: many
d_gene: TRBD1
v_gene: TRBV11-2
CDR3nt: TGTGCCAGCAGCTTAGATCAGGGGGATGCCTCCGAGCAGTACTTC
CDR3aa: CASSLDQGDASEQYF

j_gene: TRBJ2-3
abundance: many
d_gene: -
v_gene: TRBV20-1
CDR3nt: TGCAGTGCTAGGAGGGCGGGACCCACAGATACGCAGTATTTT
CDR3aa: CSARRAGPTDTQYF

j_gene: TRBJ2-5
abundance: many
d_gene: -
v_gene: TRBV20-1
CDR3nt: TGCAGTGCTCGAGATCCGACAGGCTTCCAAGAGACCCAGTACTTC
CDR3aa: CSARDPTGFQETQYF

j_gene: TRBJ2-5
abundance: -
d_gene: -
v_gene: TRBV5-1
CDR3nt: TGCGCCAGCAGCCCGACAGAAAGGGAGACCCAGTACTTC
CDR3aa: CASSPTERETQYF

j_gene: TRBJ2-1
abundance: many
d_gene: TRBD2
v_gene: TRBV29-1
CDR3nt: TGCAGCGGCCTGACTAGCGGGGGGATCAATGAGCAGTTCTTC
CDR3aa: CSGLTSGGINEQFF

j_gene: TRBJ1-5
abundance: -
d_gene: -
v_gene: TRBV6-1
CDR3nt: TGTGCCAGCAGTGAATTGGGGGGCGTGAGCAATCAGCCCCAGCATTTT
CDR3aa: CASSELGGVSNQPQHF

j_gene: TRBJ1-1
abundance: many
d_gene: -
v_gene: TRBV6-2/TRBV6-3
CDR3nt: TGTGCCAGCAGTGCCCGCCAGCGCAGGAACACTGAAGCTTTCTTT
CDR3aa: CASSARQRRNTEAFF

j_gene: TRBJ2-2
abundance: many
d_gene: TRBD1
v_gene: TRBV6-2/TRBV6-3
CDR3nt: TGTGCCAGCAGTTGGACAGGGGAGACCGGGGAGCTGTTTTTT
CDR3aa: CASSWTGETGELFF

j_gene: TRBJ2-6
abundance: many
d_gene: -
v_gene: TRBV5-4
CDR3nt: TGTGCCAGCAGCCTGCCGGTGGCCGGGGCCAACGTCCTGACTTTC
CDR3aa: CASSLPVAGANVLTF

j_gene: TRBJ2-2
abundance: many
d_gene: TRBD1
v_gene: TRBV18
CDR3nt: TGTGCCAGCTCACCGACAGGGGCCGGGGAGCTGTTTTTT
CDR3aa: CASSPTGAGELFF

j_gene: TRBJ2-1
abundance: many
d_gene: -
v_gene: TRBV5-5
CDR3nt: TGTGCCAGCAGCTTCACTAACAATGAGCAGTTCTTC
CDR3aa: CASSFTNNEQFF

j_gene: TRBJ2-3
abundance: -
d_gene: TRBD1
v_gene: TRBV29-1
CDR3nt: TGCAGCGTCCCCCGGCGGACAGGAATCACAGATACGCAGTATTTT
CDR3aa: CSVPRRTGITDTQYF

j_gene: TRBJ2-5
abundance: -
d_gene: -
v_gene: TRBV3-1
CDR3nt: TGTGCCAGCAGCCAGCCGGGTCGCTTACAAGAGACCCAGTACTTC
CDR3aa: CASSQPGRLQETQYF

j_gene: TRBJ1-2
abundance: few
d_gene: -
v_gene: TRBV3-1
CDR3nt: TGTGCCAGCAGCCAAGGGCACTCTAACTATGGCTACACCTTC
CDR3aa: CASSQGHSNYGYTF

j_gene: TRBJ2-5
abundance: -
d_gene: -
v_gene: TRBV25-1
CDR3nt: TGTGCCAGCAGTGCCAGGTTACACCAAGAGACCCAGTACTTC
CDR3aa: CASSARLHQETQYF

j_gene: TRBJ2-1
abundance: few
d_gene: TRBD2
v_gene: TRBV7-3
CDR3nt: TGTGCCAGCAGCCCGCGGGACGGGGGGGCCTATGAGCAGTTCTTC
CDR3aa: CASSPRDGGAYEQFF

j_gene: TRBJ1-1
abundance: many
d_gene: TRBD1
v_gene: TRBV12-3/TRBV12-4
CDR3nt: TGTGCCAGCAGTTTAGCGCTAGGGACAGGGGGCGATTACACTGAAGCTTTCTTT
CDR3aa: CASSLALGTGGDYTEAFF

j_gene: TRBJ1-6
abundance: -
d_gene: TRBD1
v_gene: TRBV6-5
CDR3nt: TGTGCCAGCATCTCGACAGGGGGCACCCTCCACTTT
CDR3aa: CASISTGGTLHF